These 17 T cell receptor beta chains were all obtained from the same sample, sequenced in a study of T cells expressing NK-cell markers. TCRdb re-called the 5' RACE reads; one entry per CDR3 protein, DNA not given. The sample totals 250,000 to 300,000 distinct CDR3 sequences; its top ten clones hold 4% to 5%. Input material: blood T cells: a sorted CD56 or NKG2C T cell subset, CD4+ or CD8+ T cells, or bulk PBMC T cells (not recorded which). The receptors here all came from a woman between 18 and 69 years old in good health.

This chain links TRBV6-2 or TRBV6-3 with TRBJ1-5; TCRdb returns TRBD1, unconfirmable since there is no DNA. The CDR3 is 15 amino acids. Germline V gene sequence: CDR1 MNHEY, CDR2 SVGEGT. This CDR3 reads CASSYAGGSNQPQHF.

This rearrangement joins TRBV20-1 to TRBJ2-5; TCRdb gives TRBD1 as the D gene, but with no DNA this cannot be confirmed. This CDR3 is 13 amino acids long. Germline V lookup: CDR1 DFQATT, CDR2 SNEGSKA (reference sequence). The CDR3 sequence: CSAHGTGQETQYF.

The chain links TRBV4-3 to TRBJ2-3; TCRdb's D call, TRBD2, is unchecked because there is no DNA. The germline V gene has CDR1 LGHNA and CDR2 YSLEER. This CDR3 is 19 amino acids long. CDR3: CASSHPPLAGGPGADTQYF.

The chain joins TRBV2 to TRBJ1-2; there is no DNA to check the TCRdb D call of TRBD1. CDR1 and CDR2 from the germline V gene are SNHLY and FYNNEI. The CDR3 runs to 14 residues. CDR3 protein: CASSSGQVNYGYTF. The full variable domain, in which reference TRBV2 and TRBJ1-2 provide the parts outside the CDR3, is EPEVTQTPSHQVTQMGQEVILRCVPISNHLYFYWYRQILGQKVEFLVSFYNNEISEKSEIFDDQFSVERPDGSNFTLKIRSTKLEDSAMYFCASSSGQVNYGYTFGSGTRLTVV.

This rearrangement joins TRBV7-6 to TRBJ2-3; TCRdb's D call, TRBD1, is unchecked because there is no DNA. The germline V gene has CDR1 SGHVS and CDR2 FNYEAQ. The CDR3 covers 15 residues. CDR3 loop: CASSRGTASTDTQYF.

CDR3 region: CATSASGQGGTQDTQYF. This chain uses TRBV24-1 with TRBJ2-3; absent DNA, TCRdb's TRBD1 call cannot be checked. The CDR3 covers 17 residues. The germline V gene encodes CDR1 KGHDR and CDR2 SFDVKD.

The J gene is TRBJ2-5, the V gene TRBV6-2 or TRBV6-3. The CDR3 runs to 13 residues. The germline gives CDR1 MNHEY, CDR2 SVGEGT. The CDR3 protein is CASSYLRLETQYF.

The chain employs TRBV5-1 and TRBJ2-1. Germline V gene sequence: CDR1 SGHRS, CDR2 YFSETQ. The CDR3 sequence is 13 residues long. CDR3 amino acids: CASSWDTYNEQFF.

The chain links TRBV4-1 to TRBJ1-4; TCRdb reports TRBD1, a call that lacks DNA to check it against. Germline V CDR1 and CDR2: MGHRA, YSYEKL. The CDR3 runs to 16 residues. The CDR3 spells CASSQEGTGGRVKLFF.

J is TRBJ1-6 and V is TRBV27. Germline V lookup: CDR1 MNHEY, CDR2 SMNVEV (reference sequence). The CDR3 covers 16 residues. The CDR3 spells CASSLGDSGPNSPLHF.

V and J are TRBV12-3 or TRBV12-4 and TRBJ2-1; there is no DNA to check the TCRdb D call of TRBD1. The CDR3 sequence is 12 residues long. The CDR3: CASSPTGNEQFF.

The chain uses TRBV10-3 and TRBJ1-1; TCRdb picks TRBD1, but there is no DNA to check that call. The germline CDR1 and CDR2 sequences are ENHRY and SYGVKD. The CDR3 consists of 15 residues. The CDR3 is CAISPQGFLGTEAFF.

The rearrangement links TRBV29-1 to TRBJ2-5; as DNA is missing, the TRBD2 call by TCRdb cannot be tested. The germline V gene encodes CDR1 SQVTM and CDR2 ANQGSEA. The CDR3 length is 12 residues. CDR3 residues: CSVPSGLGNQYF.

The rearrangement joins TRBV7-9 to TRBJ2-2. CDR3 length: 12 amino acids. CDR1 is SEHNR, CDR2 FQNEAQ, per germline (reference sequence). The CDR3 sequence is CASSLSGGELFF.

The chain carries TRBV7-2 and TRBJ2-7; as DNA is missing, the TRBD2 call by TCRdb cannot be tested. There are 14 residues in the CDR3. Germline V lookup: CDR1 SGHTA, CDR2 FQGNSA. The CDR3 here is CASSPWRPPYEQYF.

The rearrangement joins TRBV7-2 to TRBJ2-5; the TRBD1 assignment by TCRdb is unverifiable without DNA. Germline CDR1 is SGHTA and CDR2 is FQGNSA. The CDR3 spans 15 residues. CDR3 loop: CASSLGGGAQETQYF.

The chain uses TRBV7-2 and TRBJ2-3; TCRdb designates TRBD2, a call that cannot be tested without DNA. CDR3 length: 15 residues. Looked up from germline, CDR1 is SGHTA and CDR2 is FQGNSA. The CDR3: CASSLRTSEGNTQYF.